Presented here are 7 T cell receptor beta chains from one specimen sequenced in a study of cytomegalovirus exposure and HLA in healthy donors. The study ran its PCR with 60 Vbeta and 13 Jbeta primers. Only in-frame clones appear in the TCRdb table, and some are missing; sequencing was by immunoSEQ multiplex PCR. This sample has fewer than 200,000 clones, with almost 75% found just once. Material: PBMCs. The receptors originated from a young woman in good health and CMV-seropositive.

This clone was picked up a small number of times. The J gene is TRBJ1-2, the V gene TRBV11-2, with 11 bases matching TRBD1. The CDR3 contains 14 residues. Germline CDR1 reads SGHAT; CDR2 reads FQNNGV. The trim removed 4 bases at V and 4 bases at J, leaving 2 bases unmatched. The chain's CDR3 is CASSSGTGGYGYTF. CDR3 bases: TGTGCCAGCAGCTCCGGGACAGGGGGCTATGGCTACACCTTC.

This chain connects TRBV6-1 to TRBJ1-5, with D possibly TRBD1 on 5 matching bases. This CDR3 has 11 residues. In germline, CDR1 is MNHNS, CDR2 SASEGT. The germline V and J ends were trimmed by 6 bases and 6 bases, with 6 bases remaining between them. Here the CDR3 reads CASRGGQPQHF. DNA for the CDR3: TGTGCCAGCAGGGGGGGTCAGCCCCAGCATTTT.

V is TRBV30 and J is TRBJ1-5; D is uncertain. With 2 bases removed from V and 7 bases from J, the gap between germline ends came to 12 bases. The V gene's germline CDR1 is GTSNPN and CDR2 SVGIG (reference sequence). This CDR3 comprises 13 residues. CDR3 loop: CAWSLRERQPQHF. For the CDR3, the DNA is TGTGCCTGGAGTTTAAGGGAGAGGCAGCCCCAGCATTTT.

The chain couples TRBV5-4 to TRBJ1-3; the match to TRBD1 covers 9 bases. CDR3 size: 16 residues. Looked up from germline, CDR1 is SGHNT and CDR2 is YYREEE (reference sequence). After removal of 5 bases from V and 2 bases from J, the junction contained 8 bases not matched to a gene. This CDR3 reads CASRPGGQGAGNTIYF. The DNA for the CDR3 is TGTGCCAGCAGACCAGGGGGACAGGGAGCTGGAAACACCATATATTTT.

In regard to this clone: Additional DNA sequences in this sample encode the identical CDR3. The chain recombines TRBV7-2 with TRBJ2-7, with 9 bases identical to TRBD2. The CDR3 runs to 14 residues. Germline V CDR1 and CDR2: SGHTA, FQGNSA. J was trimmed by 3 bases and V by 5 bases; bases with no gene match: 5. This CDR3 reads CASSERGVHYEQYF. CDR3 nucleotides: TGTGCCAGCAGCGAGCGGGGGGTACACTACGAGCAGTACTTC.

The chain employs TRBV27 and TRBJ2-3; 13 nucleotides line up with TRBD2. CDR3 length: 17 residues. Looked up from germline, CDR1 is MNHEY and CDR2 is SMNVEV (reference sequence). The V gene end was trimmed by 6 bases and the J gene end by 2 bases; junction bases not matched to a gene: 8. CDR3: CASRQPGLAGYTDTQYF. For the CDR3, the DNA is TGTGCCAGCAGGCAACCGGGACTAGCGGGGTACACAGATACGCAGTATTTT.

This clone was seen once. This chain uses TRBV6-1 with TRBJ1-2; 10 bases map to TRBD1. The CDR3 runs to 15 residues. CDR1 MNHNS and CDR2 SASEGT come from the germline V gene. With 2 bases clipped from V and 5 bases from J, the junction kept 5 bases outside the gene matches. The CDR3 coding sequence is TGTGCCAGCAGTGAAATGGGACAGGGGTCTTATGGCTACACCTTC. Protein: CASSEMGQGSYGYTF.